The 10 T cell receptor beta chains below were found in one sample sequenced in a study of T cells after yellow fever vaccination. In TCRdb, the 5' RACE reads were re-called with MiXCR into one record per CDR3 protein. The sample holds around 550,000 distinct CDR3 sequences, less than 20% seen once. Sequencing used PBMCs, obtained 15 days after the yellow fever booster vaccination. These TCRs come from a man between 25 and 39 years old who received the YFV17D yellow fever vaccine.

This clonotype has more than one count but fewer than ten. The gene calls are TRBV5-1 and TRBJ1-4; TRBD1 matches at 12 bases. Per germline, CDR1 SGHRS and CDR2 YFSETQ. This CDR3 has 15 residues. V was pared by 4 bases and J by 8 bases, with 6 bases of the junction left unmatched. DNA of the CDR3: TGCGCCAGCAGCGGGGAGGGGACAGGGGGCGAAAAACTGTTTTTT. Translated: CASSGEGTGGEKLFF.

The chain uses TRBV24-1 and TRBJ2-5; D possibly corresponds to TRBD1 (5 bases). Trimming removed 3 bases from V and 2 bases from J, with 15 bases in between. Germline V gene sequence: CDR1 KGHDR, CDR2 SFDVKD. This CDR3 is built from 16 residues. CDR3 amino acids: CATSDLRQPRQETQYF. The CDR3 DNA is TGTGCCACCAGTGATCTGAGACAGCCAAGACAAGAGACCCAGTACTTC.

The sample holds a few counts of this clonotype. This chain connects TRBV29-1 to TRBJ2-3; D is ambiguous. The germline V and J ends were trimmed by 0 bases and 6 bases, with 1 base remaining between them. The germline V gene has CDR1 SQVTM and CDR2 ANQGSEA. The CDR3 extends over 10 amino acids. The CDR3 protein is CSVEDDTQYF. CDR3 coding DNA: TGCAGCGTTGAAGACGATACGCAGTATTTT.

This chain uses TRBV9 with TRBJ1-2; TRBD1 might be the D (5 bases). CDR3 length: 15 residues. Trimming shortened V by 2 bases and J by 3 bases, and 14 bases separated the two germline ends. Germline V gives CDR1 SGDLS, CDR2 YYNGEE. CDR3 amino acids: CASSVTPGTDYGYTF. The DNA of the CDR3 is TGTGCCAGCAGCGTTACCCCCGGGACCGACTATGGCTACACCTTC. The full variable domain, completed using reference TRBV9 and TRBJ1-2, is DSGVTQTPKHLITATGQRVTLRCSPRSGDLSVYWYQQSLDQGLQFLIQYYNGEERAKGNILERFSAQQFPDLHSELNLSSLELGDSALYFCASSVTPGTDYGYTFGSGTRLTVV.

The V gene is TRBV7-9, the J gene TRBJ2-1, with a possible D match to TRBD2 (5 bases). This CDR3 region has 15 residues. Germline V gene data show CDR1 as SEHNR and CDR2 as FQNEAQ (reference sequence). The V gene lost 3 bases and the J gene lost 8 bases, with 17 bases spanning the gap. The CDR3 DNA sequence: TGTGCCAGCAGCTTTGAGGGATGGGATTCCGATGAGCAGTTCTTC. Its translation: CASSFEGWDSDEQFF.

This clonotype turned up a few times. The chain recombines TRBV5-4 with TRBJ2-7; 7 bases fit TRBD1. The V and J ends lost 0 bases and 3 bases, in that order; junction bases with no gene match: 6. Germline CDR1 SGHNT, CDR2 YYREEE (reference sequence). This CDR3 has 15 residues. In DNA, the CDR3 is TGTGCCAGCAGCTTGGGAACCGACAGGGACTACGAGCAGTACTTC. This encodes CASSLGTDRDYEQYF.

The V gene is TRBV4-3, the J gene TRBJ2-5; either TRBD1 or TRBD2 may fit D (6 bases each). Deletions cut 1 base from V and 7 bases from J, with 13 bases between. The germline V gene encodes CDR1 LGHNA and CDR2 YSLEER. This CDR3 spans 14 amino acids. In DNA form, the CDR3 reads TGCGCCAGCAGCCAAGCCCGACTAGGGGGGACCCAGTACTTC. It yields the protein CASSQARLGGTQYF.

This clonotype has only a few counts. This chain connects TRBV4-3 to TRBJ2-1, with D maybe TRBD2 (6 bases). The CDR3 is 14 amino acids. Looked up from germline, CDR1 is LGHNA and CDR2 is YSLEER. Trimming stripped 4 bases from V and 7 bases from J, with 14 bases between. The CDR3 DNA follows: TGCGCCAGCAGCCGAACCTCTCGGGGGAATGAGCAGTTCTTC. It yields the protein CASSRTSRGNEQFF.

In its sample, this clonotype was seen once. The rearrangement uses TRBV12-3 or TRBV12-4 and TRBJ1-1; a weak D match, TRBD1 (6 bases). The V end was cut by 5 bases, the J end by 3 bases, with 13 bases between. The CDR3 contains 14 residues. The CDR3 loop is CASSLQGRDTEAFF. Written as DNA, the CDR3 is TGTGCCAGCAGTCTACAGGGACGAGACACTGAAGCTTTCTTT.

V gene TRBV29-1 combines with J gene TRBJ2-3; 8 bases align to TRBD1. The CDR3 consists of 15 residues. J was trimmed by 2 bases and V by 4 bases; bases with no gene match: 8. Germline CDR1 SQVTM, CDR2 ANQGSEA. The CDR3 region has the DNA TGCAGCGTTGGGCCTGGACAGGGAAACACAGATACGCAGTATTTT. Protein product: CSVGPGQGNTDTQYF.